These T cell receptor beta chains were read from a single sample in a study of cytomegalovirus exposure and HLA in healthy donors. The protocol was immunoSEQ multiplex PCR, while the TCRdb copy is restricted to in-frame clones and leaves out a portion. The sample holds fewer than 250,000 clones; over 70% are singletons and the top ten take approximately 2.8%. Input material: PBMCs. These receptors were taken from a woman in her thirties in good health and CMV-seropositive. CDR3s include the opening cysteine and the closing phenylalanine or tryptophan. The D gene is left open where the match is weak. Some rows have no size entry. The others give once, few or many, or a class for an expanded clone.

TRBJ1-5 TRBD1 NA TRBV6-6 TGTGCCAGCAGCACCTCCGGGACAGGGGGCAATCAGCCCCAGCATTTT CASSTSGTGGNQPQHF
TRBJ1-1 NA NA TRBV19 TGTGCCAGTAGTTGGGGGGGACTTGAAGCTTTCTTT CASSWGGLEAFF
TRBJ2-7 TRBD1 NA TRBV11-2 TGTGCCAGCAGCTTAGATATTCAGGGGGCCTGCGAGCAGTACTTC CASSLDIQGACEQYF
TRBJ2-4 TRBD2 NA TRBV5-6 TGTGCCAGCAGCCCAGGACTAGGGCTAAACATTCAGTACTTC CASSPGLGLNIQYF
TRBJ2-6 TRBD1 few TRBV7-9 TGTGCCAGCGTTTGGACAGGATTCGCTGGGGCCAACGTCCTGACTTTC CASVWTGFAGANVLTF
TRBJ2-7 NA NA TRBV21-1 TGTGCCAGCAGCTCCCCAGGGGGGACTAGCAGACGACTGGGGGAGCAGTACTTC CASSSPGGTSRRLGEQYF
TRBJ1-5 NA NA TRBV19 TGTGCCAGTAGTATTGTGGGCAGGGTCCAGCATTTT CASSIVGRVQHF
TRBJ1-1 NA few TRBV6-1 TGTGCCAGCAGTGTCTTATTGGACTCTGAAGCTTTCTTT CASSVLLDSEAFF
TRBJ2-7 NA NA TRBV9 TGTGCCAGCAGCCCGGGGATAAACTACGAGCAGTACTTC CASSPGINYEQYF
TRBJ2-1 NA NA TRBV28 TGTGCCAGCAGTTCAGGGGTGGGGTCCGGGAATGAGCAGTTCTTC CASSSGVGSGNEQFF
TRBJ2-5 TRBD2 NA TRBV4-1 TGCGCCAGCAGCCTGCTAGCGGCGCTAGAGACCCAGTACTTC CASSLLAALETQYF
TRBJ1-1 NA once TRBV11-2 TGTGCCAGCACCCCATCAGGGCGCGCTGAAGCTTTCTTT CASTPSGRAEAFF
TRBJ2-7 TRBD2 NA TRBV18 TGTGCCAGCTCTTCCCTACCGGGACTAGCGGGAAACTACGAGCAGTACTTC CASSSLPGLAGNYEQYF
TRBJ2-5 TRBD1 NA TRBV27 TGTGCCAGCAGACCGGGACAGGGCCTCCAAGAGACCCAGTACTTC CASRPGQGLQETQYF
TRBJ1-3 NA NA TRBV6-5 TGTGCCAGCAGACCGGGGGTGACTGGAAACACCATATATTTT CASRPGVTGNTIYF
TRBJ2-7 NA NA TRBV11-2 TGTGCCAGCAGCTTATTAAGGGGCTACGAGCAGTACTTC CASSLLRGYEQYF
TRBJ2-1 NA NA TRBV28 TGTGCCAGCACATTATCGGGGGTGGGGTACAATGAGCAGTTCTTC CASTLSGVGYNEQFF
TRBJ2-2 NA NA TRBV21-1 TGTGCCAGCAGCTCCCGGACTAGCGGGAGGACCGGGGAGCTGTTTTTT CASSSRTSGRTGELFF
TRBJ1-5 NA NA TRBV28 TGTGCCAGCAGGGAAACAGGGTCGGTCAATCAGCCCCAGCATTTT CASRETGSVNQPQHF
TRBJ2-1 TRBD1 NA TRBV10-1 TGCGCCAGCAGTGAGTCTTTCGGGACAGGGGCCGAGCAGTTCTTC CASSESFGTGAEQFF
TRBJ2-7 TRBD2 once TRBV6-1 TGTGCCAGCAGTGAAGAAGAGGGACTAGCGGGAAGGGAGCAGTACTTC CASSEEEGLAGREQYF
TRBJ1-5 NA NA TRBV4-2 TGTGCCAGCAGCCAAGAATACCCTAGTAGCAATCAGCCCCAGCATTTT CASSQEYPSSNQPQHF
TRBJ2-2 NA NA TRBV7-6 TGTGCCAGCAGAGGGCAGGGTAACACCGGGGAGCTGTTTTTT CASRGQGNTGELFF
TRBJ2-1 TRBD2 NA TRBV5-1 TGCGCCAGCAGCTTAATCCTAGCGGGGACCAATGAGCAGTTCTTC CASSLILAGTNEQFF